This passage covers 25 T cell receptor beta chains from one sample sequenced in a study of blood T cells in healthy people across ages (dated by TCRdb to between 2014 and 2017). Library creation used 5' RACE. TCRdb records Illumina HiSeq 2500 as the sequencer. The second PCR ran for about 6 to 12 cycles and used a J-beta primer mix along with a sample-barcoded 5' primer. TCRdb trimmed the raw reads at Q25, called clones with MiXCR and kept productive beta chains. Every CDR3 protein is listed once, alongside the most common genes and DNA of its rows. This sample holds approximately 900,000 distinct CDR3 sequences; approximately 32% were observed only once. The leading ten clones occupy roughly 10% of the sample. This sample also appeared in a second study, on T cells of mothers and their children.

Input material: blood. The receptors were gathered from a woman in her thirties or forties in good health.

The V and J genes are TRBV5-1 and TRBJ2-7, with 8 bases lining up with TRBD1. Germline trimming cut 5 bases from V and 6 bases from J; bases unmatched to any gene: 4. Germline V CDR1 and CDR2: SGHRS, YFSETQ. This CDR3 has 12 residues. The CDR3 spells CASRVTGGEQYF. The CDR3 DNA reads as TGCGCCAGCAGAGTTACAGGGGGCGAGCAGTACTTC. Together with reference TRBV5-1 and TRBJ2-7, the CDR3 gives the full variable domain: KAGVTQTPRYLIKTRGQQVTLSCSPISGHRSVSWYQQTPGQGLQFLFEYFSETQRNKGNFPGRFSGRQFSNSRSEMNVSTLELGDSALYLCASRVTGGEQYFGPGTRLTVT.

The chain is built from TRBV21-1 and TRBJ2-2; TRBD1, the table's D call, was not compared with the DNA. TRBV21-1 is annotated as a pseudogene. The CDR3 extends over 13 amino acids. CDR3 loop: CARPGQNTGELFF. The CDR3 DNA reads TGTGCCAGACCGGGACAGAACACCGGGGAGCTGTTTTTT.

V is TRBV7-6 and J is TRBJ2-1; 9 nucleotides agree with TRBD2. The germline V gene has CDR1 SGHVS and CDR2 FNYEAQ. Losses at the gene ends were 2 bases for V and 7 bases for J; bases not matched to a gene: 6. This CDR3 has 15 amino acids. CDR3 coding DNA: TGTGCCAGCAGCTTAATTTCCCTAGCGGGAAATGAGCAGTTCTTC. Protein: CASSLISLAGNEQFF. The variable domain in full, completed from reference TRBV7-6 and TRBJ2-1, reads GAGVSQSPRYKVTKRGQDVALRCDPISGHVSLYWYRQALGQGPEFLTYFNYEAQQDKSGLPNDRFSAERPEGSISTLTIQRTEQRDSAMYRCASSLISLAGNEQFFGPGTRLTVL.

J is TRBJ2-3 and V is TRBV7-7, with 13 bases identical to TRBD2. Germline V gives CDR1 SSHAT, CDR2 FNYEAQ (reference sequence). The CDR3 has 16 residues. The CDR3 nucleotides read TGTACTAGCAGCTTAGGGACTAGCGGGAACACAGATACGCAGTATTTT. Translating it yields CTSSLGTSGNTDTQYF.

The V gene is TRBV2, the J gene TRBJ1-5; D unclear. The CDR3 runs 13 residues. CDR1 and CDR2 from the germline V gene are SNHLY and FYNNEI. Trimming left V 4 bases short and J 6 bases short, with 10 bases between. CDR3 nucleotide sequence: TGTGCCAGCAGTGCCACAGAAGTTCAGCCCCAGCATTTT. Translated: CASSATEVQPQHF.

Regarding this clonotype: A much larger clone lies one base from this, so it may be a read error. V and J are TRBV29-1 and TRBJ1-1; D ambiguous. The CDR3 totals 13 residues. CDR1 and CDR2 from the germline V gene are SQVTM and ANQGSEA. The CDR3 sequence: CSVMVELNTEACF. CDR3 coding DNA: TGCAGCGTTATGGTCGAACTGAACACTGAAGCTTGCTTT.

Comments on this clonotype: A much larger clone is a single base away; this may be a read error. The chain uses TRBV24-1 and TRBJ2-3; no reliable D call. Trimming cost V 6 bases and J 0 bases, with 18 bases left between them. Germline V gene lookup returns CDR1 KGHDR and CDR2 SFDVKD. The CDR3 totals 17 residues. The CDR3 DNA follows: TGTGCCACCAGTAATCCTACCGCTAGTTTAAGCACAGATACGCAGTATTTT. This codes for CATSNPTASLSTDTQYF.

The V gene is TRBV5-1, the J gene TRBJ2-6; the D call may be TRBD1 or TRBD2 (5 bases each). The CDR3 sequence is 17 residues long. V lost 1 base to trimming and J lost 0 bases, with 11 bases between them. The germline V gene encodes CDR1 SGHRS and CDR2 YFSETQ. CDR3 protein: CASSLKGRPSGANVLTF. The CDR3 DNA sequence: TGCGCCAGCAGCTTGAAGGGACGGCCCTCTGGGGCCAACGTCCTGACTTTC.

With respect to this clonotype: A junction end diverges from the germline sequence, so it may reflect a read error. DNA for the CDR3: TGTGCCAGCAGCTCGCAAACTAGCGGGGGGGGCACAGATGCGCAGTATTTT. Residues: CASSSQTSGGGTDAQYF. The rearrangement links TRBV7-2 to TRBJ2-3; 13 nucleotides line up with TRBD2. The germline V gene encodes CDR1 SGHTA and CDR2 FQGNSA. The CDR3 sequence is 17 residues long.

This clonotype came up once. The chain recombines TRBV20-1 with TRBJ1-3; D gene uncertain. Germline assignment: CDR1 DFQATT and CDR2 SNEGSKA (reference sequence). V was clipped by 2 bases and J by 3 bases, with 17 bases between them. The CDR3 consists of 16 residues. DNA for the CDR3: TGCAGTGCTAGAATCTCAGGACGGTCGATTGGAAACACCATATATTTT. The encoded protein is CSARISGRSIGNTIYF.

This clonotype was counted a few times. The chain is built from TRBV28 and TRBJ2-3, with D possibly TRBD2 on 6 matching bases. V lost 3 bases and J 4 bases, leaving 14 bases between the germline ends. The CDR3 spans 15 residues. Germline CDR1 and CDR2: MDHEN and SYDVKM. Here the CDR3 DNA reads TGTGCCAGCAGTTTGGTTGAACTAGCCTCAGATACGCAGTATTTT. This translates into CASSLVELASDTQYF.

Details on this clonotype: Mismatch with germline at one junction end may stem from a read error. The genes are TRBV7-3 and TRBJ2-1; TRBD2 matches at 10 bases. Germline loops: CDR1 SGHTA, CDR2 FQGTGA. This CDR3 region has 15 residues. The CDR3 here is CASSFGLAEYNGQFF. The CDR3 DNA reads TGTGCCAGCAGCTTCGGACTAGCGGAATACAATGGGCAGTTCTTC.

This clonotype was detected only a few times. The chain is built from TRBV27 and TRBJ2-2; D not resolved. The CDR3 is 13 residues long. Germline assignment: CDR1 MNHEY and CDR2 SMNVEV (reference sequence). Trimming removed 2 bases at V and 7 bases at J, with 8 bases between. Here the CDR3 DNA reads TGTGCCAGCAGTTTAAGGGCGGTCGGGGAGCTGTTTTTT. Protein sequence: CASSLRAVGELFF.

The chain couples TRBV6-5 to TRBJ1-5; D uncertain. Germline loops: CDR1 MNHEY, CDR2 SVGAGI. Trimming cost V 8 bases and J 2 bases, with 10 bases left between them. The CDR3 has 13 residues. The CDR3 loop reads CASQSRGNQPQHF. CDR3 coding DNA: TGTGCCAGCCAGTCGCGGGGCAATCAGCCCCAGCATTTT.

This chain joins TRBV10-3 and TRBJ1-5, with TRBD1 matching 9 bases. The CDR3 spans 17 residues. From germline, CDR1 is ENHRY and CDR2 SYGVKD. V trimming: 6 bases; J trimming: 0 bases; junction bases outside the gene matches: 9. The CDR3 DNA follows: TGTGCCATCAGCCCCGGACAGGGGAGGGTTAGCAATCAGCCCCAGCATTTT. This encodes CAISPGQGRVSNQPQHF.

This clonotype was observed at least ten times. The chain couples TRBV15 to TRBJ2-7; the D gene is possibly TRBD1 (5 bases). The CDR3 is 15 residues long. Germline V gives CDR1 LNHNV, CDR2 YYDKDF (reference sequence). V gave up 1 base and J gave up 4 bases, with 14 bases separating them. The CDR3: CATSRVAGPTYEQYF. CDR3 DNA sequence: TGTGCCACCAGCAGAGTGGCAGGGCCGACTTACGAGCAGTACTTC.

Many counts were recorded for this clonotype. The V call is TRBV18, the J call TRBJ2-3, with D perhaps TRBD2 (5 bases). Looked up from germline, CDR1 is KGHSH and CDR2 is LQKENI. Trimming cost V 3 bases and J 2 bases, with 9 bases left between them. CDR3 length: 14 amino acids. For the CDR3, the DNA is TGTGCCAGCTCACCGGCCGGGGACACAGATACGCAGTATTTT. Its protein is CASSPAGDTDTQYF. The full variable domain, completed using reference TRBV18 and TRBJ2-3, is NAGVMQNPRHLVRRRGQEARLRCSPMKGHSHVYWYRQLPEEGLKFMVYLQKENIIDESGMPKERFSAEFPKEGPSILRIQQVVRGDSAAYFCASSPAGDTDTQYFGPGTRLTVL.

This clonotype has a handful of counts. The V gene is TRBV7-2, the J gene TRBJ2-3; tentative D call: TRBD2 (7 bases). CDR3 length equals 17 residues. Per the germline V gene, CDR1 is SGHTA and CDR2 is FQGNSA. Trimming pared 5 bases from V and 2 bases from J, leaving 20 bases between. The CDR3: CASSQQRGGGVTDTQYF. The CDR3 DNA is TGTGCCAGCAGCCAACAAAGAGGGGGGGGAGTCACAGATACGCAGTATTTT.

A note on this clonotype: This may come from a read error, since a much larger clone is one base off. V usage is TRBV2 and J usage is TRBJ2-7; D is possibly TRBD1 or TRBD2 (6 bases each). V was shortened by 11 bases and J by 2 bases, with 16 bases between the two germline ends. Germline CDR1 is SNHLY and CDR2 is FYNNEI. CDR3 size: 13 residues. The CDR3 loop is CAGNPGATYEQYF. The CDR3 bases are TGTGCCGGCAACCCGGGGGCCACCTACGAGCAGTACTTC.

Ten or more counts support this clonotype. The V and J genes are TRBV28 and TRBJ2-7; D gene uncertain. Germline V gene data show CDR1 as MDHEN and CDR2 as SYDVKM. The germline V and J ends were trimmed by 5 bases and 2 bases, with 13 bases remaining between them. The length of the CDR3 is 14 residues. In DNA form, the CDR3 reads TGTGCCAGCAGTATACCGGGCCATCCCTACGAGCAGTACTTC. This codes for CASSIPGHPYEQYF.

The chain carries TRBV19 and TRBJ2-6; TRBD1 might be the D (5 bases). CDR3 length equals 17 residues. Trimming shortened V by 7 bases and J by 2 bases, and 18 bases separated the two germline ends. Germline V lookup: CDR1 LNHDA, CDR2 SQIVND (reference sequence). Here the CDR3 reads CASTRSVAGTGANVLTF. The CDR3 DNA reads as TGTGCCAGTACCCGGTCCGTGGCAGGGACTGGGGCCAACGTCCTGACTTTC.

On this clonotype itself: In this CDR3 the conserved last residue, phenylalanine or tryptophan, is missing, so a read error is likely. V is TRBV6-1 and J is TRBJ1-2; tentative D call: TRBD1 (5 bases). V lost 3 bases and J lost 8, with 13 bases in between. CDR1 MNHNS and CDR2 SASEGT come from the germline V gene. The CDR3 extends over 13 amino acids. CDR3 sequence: CASSDRRDGGYTC. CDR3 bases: TGTGCCAGCAGTGACCGCAGGGATGGAGGCTACACCTGC.

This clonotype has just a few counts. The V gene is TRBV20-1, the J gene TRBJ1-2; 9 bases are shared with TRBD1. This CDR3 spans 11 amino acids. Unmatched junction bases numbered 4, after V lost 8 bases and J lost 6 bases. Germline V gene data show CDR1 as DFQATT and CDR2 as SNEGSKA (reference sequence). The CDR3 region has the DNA TGCAGTAAGACAGGGGGGCATGGCTACACCTTC. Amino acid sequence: CSKTGGHGYTF.

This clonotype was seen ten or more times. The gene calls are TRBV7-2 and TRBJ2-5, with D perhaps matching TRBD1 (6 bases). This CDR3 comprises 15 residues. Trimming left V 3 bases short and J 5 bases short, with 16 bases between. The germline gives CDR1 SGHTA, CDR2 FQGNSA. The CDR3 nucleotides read TGTGCCAGCAGCTTCCTACAGGGTTTGTGGGAGACCCAGTACTTC. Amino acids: CASSFLQGLWETQYF.

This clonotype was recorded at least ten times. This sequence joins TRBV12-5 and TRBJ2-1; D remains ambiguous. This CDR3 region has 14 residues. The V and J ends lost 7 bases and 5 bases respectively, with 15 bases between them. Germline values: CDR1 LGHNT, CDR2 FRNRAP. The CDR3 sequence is CASAWGKHDNEQFF. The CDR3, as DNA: TGTGCTAGTGCCTGGGGAAAACATGACAATGAGCAGTTCTTC.